Described below is a single TCR beta chain sequence and its context. The sample comes from a study of identical twins. With V trimmed by 2 bases and J by 4 bases, 4 bases remained unmatched. The germline V gene has CDR1 SGHRS and CDR2 YFSETQ. The CDR3 totals 15 residues. TCRdb itself ran the 5' RACE reads through MiXCR, one entry per CDR3 protein. The data contain 1.5 million to 2 million distinct CDR3 sequences, around 33% of them singletons. The specimen sequenced was cord blood. The J gene is TRBJ2-3, the V gene TRBV5-1, with 10 nucleotides matching TRBD2. The sequence came from a newborn girl in good health. The CDR3 loop is CASSFQRGGPDTQYF. In DNA, the CDR3 is TGCGCCAGCAGCTTCCAGCGGGGGGGCCCAGATACGCAGTATTTT.